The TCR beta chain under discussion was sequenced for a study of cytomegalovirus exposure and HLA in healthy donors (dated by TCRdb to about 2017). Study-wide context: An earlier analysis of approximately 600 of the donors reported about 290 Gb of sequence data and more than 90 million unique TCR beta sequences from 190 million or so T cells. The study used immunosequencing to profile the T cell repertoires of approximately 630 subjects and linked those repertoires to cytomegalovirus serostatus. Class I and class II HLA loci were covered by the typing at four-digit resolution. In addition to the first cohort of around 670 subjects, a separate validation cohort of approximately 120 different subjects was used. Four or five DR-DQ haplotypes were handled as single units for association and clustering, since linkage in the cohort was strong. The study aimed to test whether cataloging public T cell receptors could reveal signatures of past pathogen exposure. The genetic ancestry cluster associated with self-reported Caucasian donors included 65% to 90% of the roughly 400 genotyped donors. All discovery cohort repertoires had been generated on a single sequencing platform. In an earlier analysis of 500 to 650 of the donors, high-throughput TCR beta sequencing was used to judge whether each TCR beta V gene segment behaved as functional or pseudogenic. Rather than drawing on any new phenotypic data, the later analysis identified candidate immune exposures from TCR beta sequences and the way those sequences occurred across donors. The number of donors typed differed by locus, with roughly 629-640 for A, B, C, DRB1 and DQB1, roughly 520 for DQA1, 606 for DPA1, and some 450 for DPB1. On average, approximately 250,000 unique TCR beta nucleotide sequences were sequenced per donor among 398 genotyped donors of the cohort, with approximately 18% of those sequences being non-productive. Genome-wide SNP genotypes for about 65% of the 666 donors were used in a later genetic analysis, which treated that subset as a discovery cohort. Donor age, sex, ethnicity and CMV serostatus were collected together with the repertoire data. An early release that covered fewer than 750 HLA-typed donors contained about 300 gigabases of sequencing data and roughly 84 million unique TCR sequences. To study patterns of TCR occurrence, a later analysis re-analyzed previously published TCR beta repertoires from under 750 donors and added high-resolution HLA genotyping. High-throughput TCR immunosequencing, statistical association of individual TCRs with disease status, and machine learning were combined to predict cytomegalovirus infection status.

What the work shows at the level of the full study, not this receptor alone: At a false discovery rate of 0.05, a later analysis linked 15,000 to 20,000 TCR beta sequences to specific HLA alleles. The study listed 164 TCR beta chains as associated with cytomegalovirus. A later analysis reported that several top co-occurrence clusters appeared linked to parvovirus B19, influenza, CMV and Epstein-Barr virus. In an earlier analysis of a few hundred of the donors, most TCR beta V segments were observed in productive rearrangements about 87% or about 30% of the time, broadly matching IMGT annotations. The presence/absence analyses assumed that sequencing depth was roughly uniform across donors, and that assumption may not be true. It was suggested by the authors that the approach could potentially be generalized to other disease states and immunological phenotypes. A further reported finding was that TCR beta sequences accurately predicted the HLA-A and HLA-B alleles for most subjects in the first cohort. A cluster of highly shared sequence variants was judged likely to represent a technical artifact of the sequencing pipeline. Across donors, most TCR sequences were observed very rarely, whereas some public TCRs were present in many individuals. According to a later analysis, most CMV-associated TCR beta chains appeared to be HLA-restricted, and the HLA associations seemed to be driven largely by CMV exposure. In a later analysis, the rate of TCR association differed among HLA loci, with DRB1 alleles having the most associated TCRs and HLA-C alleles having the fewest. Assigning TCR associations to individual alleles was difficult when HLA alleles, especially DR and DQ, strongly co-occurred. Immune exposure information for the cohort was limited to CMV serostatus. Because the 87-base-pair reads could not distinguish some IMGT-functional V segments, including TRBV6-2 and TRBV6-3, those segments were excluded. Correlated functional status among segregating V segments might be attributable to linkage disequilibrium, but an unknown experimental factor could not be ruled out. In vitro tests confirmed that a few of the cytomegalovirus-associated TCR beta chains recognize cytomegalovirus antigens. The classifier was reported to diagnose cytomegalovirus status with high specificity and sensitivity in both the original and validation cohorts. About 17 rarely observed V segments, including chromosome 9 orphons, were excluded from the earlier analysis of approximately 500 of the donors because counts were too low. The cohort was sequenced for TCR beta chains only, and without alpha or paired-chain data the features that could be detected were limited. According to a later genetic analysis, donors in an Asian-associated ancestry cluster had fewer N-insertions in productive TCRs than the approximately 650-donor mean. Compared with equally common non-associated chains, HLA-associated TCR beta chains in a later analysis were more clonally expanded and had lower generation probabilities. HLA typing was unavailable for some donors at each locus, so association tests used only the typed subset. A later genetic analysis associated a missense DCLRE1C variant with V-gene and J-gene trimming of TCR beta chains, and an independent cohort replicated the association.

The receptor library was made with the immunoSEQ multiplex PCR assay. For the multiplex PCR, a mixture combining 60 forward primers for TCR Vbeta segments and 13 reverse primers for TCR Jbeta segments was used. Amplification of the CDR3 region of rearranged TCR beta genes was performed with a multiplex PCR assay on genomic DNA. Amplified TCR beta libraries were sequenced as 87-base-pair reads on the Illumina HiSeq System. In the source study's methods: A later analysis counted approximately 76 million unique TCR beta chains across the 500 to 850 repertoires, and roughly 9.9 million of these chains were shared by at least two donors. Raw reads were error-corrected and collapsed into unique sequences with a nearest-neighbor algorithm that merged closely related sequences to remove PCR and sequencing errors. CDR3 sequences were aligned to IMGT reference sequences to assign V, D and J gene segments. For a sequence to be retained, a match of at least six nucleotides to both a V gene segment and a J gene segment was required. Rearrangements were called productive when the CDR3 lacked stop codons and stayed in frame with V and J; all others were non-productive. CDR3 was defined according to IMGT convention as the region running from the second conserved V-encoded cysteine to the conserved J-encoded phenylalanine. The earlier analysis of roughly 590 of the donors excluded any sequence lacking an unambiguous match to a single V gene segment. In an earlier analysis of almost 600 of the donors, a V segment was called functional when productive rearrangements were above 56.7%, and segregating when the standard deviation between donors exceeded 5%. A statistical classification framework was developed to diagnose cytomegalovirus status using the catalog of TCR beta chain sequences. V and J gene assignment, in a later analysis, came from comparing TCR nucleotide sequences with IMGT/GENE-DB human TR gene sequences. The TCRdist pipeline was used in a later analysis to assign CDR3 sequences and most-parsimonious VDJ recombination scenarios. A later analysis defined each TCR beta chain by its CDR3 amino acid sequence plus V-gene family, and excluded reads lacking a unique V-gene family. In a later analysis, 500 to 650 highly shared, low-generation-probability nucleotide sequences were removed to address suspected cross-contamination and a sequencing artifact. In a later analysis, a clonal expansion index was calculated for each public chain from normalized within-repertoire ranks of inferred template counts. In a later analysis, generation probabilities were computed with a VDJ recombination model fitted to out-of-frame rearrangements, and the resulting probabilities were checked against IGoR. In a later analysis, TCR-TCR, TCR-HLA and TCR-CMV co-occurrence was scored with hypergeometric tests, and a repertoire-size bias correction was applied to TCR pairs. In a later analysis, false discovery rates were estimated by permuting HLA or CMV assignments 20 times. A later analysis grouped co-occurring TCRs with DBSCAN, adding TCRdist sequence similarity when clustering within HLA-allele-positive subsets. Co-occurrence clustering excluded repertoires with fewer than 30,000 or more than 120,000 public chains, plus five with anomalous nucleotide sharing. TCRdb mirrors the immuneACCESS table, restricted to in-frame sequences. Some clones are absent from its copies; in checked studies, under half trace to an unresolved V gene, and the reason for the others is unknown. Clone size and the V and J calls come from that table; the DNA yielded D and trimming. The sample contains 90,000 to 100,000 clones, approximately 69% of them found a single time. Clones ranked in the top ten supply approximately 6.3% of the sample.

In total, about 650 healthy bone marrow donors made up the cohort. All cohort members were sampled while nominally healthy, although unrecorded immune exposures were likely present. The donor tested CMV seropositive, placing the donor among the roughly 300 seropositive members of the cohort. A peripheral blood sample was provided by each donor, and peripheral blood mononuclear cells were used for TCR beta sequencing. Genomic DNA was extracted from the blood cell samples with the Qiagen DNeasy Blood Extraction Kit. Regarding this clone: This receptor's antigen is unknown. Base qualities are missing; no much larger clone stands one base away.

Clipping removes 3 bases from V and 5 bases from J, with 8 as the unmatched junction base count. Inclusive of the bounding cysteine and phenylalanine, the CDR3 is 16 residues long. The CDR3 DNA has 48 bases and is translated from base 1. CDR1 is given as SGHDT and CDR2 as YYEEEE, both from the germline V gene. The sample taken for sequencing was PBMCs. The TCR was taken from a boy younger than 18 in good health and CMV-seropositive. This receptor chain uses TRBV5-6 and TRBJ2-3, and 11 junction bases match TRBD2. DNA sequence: TGTGCCAGCAGCTGGCTTCTAGCGGGGGGTAGAGATACGCAGTATTTT. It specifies CASSWLLAGGRDTQYF. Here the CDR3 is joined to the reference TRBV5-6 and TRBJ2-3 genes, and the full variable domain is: DAGVTQSPTHLIKTRGQQVTLRCSPKSGHDTVSWYQQALGQGPQFIFQYYEEEERQRGNFPDRFSGHQFPNYSSELNVNALLLGDSALYLCASSWLLAGGRDTQYFGPGTRLTVL.